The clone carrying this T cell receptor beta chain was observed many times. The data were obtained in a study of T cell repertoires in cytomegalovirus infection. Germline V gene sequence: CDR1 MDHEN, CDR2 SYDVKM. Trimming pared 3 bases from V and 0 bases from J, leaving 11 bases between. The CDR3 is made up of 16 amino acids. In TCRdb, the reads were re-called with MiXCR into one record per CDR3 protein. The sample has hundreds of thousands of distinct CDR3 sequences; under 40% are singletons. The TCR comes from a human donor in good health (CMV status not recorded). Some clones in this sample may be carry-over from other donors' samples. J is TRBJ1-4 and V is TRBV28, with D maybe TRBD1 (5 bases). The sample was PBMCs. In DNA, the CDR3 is TGTGCCAGCAGTTTCTTCCTGACAGCAACTAATGAAAAACTGTTTTTT. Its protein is CASSFFLTATNEKLFF.